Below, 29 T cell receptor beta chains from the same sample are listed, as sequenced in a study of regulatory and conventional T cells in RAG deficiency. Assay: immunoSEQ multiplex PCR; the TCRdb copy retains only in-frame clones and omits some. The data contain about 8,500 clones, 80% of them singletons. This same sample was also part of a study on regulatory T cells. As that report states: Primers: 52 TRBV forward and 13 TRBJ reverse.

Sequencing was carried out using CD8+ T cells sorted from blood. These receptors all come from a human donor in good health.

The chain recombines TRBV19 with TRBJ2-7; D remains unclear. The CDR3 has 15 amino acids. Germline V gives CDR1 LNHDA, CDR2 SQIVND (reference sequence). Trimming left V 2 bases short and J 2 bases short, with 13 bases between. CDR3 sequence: CASSINFDGAYEQYF. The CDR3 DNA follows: TGTGCCAGTAGTATAAACTTCGACGGAGCCTACGAGCAGTACTTC.

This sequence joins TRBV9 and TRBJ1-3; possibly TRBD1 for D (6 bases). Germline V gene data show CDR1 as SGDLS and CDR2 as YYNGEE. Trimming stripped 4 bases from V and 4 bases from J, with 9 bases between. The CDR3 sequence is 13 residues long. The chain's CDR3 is CASSSGGGNTIYF. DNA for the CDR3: TGTGCCAGCAGCTCCGGGGGCGGAAACACCATATATTTT.

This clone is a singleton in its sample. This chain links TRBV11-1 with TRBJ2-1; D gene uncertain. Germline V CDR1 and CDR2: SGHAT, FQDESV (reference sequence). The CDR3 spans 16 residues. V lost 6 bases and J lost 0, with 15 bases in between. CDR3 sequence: CASRLGGQSSYNEQFF. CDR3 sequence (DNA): TGTGCCAGCAGGCTAGGCGGCCAAAGCTCCTACAATGAGCAGTTCTTC.

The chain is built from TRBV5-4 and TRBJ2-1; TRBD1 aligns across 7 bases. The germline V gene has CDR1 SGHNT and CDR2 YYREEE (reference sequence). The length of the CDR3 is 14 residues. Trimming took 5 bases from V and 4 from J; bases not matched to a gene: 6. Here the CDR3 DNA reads TGTGCCAGCAGGGATGACAGGGATTACAATGAGCAGTTCTTC. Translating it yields CASRDDRDYNEQFF.

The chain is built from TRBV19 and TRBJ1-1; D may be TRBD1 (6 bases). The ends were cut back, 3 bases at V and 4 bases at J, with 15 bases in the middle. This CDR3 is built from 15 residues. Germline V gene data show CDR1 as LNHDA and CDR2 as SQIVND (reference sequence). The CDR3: CASSITGTGGTEAFF. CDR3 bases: TGTGCCAGTAGTATTACAGGGACGGGAGGCACTGAAGCTTTCTTT.

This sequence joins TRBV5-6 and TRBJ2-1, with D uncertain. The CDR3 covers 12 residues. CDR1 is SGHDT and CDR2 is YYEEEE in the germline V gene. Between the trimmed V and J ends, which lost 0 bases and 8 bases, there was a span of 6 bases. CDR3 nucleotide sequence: TGTGCCAGCAGCTTGGCTGGGCATGAGCAGTTCTTC. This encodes CASSLAGHEQFF. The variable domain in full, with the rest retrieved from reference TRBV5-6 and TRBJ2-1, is DAGVTQSPTHLIKTRGQQVTLRCSPKSGHDTVSWYQQALGQGPQFIFQYYEEEERQRGNFPDRFSGHQFPNYSSELNVNALLLGDSALYLCASSLAGHEQFFGPGTRLTVL.

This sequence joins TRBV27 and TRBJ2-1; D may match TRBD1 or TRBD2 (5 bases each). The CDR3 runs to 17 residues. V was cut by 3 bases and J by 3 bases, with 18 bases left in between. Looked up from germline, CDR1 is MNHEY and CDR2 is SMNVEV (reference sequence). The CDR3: CASSFSGSTFYYNEQFF. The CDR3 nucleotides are TGTGCCAGCAGTTTTTCAGGGAGTACTTTTTACTACAATGAGCAGTTCTTC.

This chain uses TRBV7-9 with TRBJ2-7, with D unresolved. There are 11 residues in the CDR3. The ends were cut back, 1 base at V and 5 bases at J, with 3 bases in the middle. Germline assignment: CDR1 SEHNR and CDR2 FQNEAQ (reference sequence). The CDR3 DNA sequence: TGTGCCAGCAGCTTAGGGGACGAGCAGTACTTC. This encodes CASSLGDEQYF. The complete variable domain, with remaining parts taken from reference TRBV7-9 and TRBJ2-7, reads DTGVSQNPRHKITKRGQNVTFRCDPISEHNRLYWYRQTLGQGPEFLTYFQNEAQLEKSRLLSDRFSAERPKGSFSTLEIQRTEQGDSAMYLCASSLGDEQYFGPGTRLTVT.

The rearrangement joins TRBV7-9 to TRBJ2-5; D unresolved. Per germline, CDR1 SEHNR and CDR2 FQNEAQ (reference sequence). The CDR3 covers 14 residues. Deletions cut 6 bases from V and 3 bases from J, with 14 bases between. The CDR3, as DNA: TGTGCCAGCAGGGAATTCACACCCGAAGAGACCCAGTACTTC. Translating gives CASREFTPEETQYF.

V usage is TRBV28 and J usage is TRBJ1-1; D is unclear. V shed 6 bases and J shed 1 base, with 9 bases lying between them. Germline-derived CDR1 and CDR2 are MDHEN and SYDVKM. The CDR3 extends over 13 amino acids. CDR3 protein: CASRTDQNTEAFF. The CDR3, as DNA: TGTGCCAGCAGAACGGACCAGAACACTGAAGCTTTCTTT.

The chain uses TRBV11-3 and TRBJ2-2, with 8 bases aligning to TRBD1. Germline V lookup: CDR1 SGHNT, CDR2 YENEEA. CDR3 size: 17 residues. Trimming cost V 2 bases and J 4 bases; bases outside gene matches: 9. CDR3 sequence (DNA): TGTGCCAGCAGCTTAACACAGGGGGAGGCGGGCACCGGGGAGCTGTTTTTT. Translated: CASSLTQGEAGTGELFF.

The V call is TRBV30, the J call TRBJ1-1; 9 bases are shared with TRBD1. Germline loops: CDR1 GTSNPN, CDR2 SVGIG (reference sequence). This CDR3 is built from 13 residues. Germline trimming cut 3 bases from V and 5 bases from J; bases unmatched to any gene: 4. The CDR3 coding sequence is TGTGCCTGGAGGGGACAGGGAGGAACTGAAGCTTTCTTT. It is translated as CAWRGQGGTEAFF.

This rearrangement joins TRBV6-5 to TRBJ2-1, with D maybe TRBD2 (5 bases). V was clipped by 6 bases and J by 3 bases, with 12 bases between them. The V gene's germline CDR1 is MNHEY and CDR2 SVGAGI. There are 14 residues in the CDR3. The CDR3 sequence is CASSRTEVYNEQFF. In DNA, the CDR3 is TGTGCCAGCAGCCGGACTGAGGTCTACAATGAGCAGTTCTTC.

CDR3 region: CASSFFTESGELFF. In DNA, the CDR3 is TGTGCCAGCAGTTTTTTCACAGAGTCGGGGGAGCTGTTTTTT. V usage is TRBV28 and J usage is TRBJ2-2; D remains ambiguous. V lost 3 bases, J lost 8 bases, and 13 bases lay in between. Per the germline V gene, CDR1 is MDHEN and CDR2 is SYDVKM. The length of the CDR3 is 14 residues.

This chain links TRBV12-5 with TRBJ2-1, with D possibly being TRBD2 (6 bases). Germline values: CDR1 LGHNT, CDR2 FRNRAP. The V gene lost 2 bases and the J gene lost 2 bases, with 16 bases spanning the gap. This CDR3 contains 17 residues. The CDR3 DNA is TGTGCTAGTGGTTTGAAGGGACGGGAGATGACCTACAATGAGCAGTTCTTC. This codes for CASGLKGREMTYNEQFF.

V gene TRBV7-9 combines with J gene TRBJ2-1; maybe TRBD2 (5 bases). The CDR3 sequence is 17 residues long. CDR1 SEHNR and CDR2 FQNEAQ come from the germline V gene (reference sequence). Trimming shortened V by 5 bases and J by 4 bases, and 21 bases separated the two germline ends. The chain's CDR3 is CASSLQPSGIPYNEQFF. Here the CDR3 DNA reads TGTGCCAGCAGCCTTCAACCCTCGGGGATCCCATACAATGAGCAGTTCTTC.

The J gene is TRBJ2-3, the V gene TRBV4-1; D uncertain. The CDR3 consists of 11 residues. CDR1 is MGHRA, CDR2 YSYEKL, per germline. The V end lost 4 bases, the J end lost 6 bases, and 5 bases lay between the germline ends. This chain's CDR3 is CASSLRDTQYF. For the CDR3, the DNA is TGCGCCAGCAGCCTCCGGGATACGCAGTATTTT.

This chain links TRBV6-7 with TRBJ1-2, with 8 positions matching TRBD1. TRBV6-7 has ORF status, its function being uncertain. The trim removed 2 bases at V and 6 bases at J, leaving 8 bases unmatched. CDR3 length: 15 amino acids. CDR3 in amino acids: CASSYPGGGFDGYTF. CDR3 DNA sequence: TGTGCCAGCAGTTACCCAGGGGGCGGGTTCGATGGCTACACCTTC.

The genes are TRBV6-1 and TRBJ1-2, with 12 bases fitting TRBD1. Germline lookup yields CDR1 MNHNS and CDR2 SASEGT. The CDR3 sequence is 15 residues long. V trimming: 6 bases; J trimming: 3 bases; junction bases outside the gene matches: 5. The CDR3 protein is CASREGQGADYGYTF. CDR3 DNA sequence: TGTGCCAGCAGAGAGGGACAGGGGGCGGACTATGGCTACACCTTC.

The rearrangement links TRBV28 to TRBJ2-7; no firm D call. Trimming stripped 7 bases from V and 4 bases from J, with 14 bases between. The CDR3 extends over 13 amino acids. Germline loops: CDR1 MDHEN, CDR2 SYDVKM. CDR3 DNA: TGTGCCAGCACCCAGGCGTCGCGGTACGAGCAGTACTTC. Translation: CASTQASRYEQYF.

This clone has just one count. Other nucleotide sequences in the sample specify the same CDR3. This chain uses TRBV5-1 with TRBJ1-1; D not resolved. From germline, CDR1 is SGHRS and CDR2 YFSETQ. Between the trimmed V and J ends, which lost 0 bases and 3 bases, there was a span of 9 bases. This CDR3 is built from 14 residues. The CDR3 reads CASSLAGGYTEAFF. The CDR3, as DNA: TGCGCCAGCAGCTTGGCGGGCGGATACACTGAAGCTTTCTTT.

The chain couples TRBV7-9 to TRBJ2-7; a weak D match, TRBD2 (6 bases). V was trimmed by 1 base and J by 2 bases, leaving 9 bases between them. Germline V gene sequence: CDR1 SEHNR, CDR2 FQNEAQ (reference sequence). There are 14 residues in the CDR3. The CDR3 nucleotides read TGTGCCAGCAGCTTAGTTCCGGGGGCCTACGAGCAGTACTTC. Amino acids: CASSLVPGAYEQYF.

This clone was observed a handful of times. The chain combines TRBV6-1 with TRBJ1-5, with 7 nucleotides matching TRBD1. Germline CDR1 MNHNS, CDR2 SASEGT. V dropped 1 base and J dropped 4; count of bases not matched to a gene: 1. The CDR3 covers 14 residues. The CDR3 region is CASSEDRGNQPQHF. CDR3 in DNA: TGTGCCAGCAGTGAAGACAGGGGTAATCAGCCCCAGCATTTT.

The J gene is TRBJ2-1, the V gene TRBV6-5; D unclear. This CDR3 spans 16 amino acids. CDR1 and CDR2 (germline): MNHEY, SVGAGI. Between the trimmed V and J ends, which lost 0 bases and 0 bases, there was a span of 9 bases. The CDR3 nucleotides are TGTGCCAGCAGTTACTCGGCCTTAAGCTCCTACAATGAGCAGTTCTTC. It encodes CASSYSALSSYNEQFF.

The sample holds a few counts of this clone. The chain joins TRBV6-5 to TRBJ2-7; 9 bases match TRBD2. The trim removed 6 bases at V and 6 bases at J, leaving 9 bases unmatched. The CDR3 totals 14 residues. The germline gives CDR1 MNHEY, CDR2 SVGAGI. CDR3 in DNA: TGTGCCAGCAGCTTAGCGGGAGTGTTGGGCGAGCAGTACTTC. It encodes CASSLAGVLGEQYF.

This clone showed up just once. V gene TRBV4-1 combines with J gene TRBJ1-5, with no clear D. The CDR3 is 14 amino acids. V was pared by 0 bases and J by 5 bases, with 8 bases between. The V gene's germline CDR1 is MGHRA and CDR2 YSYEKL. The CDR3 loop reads CASSQEEGDQPQHF. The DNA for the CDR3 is TGCGCCAGCAGCCAAGAGGAGGGAGATCAGCCCCAGCATTTT.

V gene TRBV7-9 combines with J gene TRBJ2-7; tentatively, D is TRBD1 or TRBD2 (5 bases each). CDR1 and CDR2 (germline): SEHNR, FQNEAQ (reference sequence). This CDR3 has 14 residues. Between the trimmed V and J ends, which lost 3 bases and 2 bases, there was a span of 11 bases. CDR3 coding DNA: TGTGCCAGCAGCTTCAAGGGGAGCCCCTACGAGCAGTACTTC. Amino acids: CASSFKGSPYEQYF.

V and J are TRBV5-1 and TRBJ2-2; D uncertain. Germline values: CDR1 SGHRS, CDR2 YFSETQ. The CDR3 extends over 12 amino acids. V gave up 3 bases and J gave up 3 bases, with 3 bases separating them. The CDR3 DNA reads TGCGCCAGCAGCTACGACACCGGGGAGCTGTTTTTT. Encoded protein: CASSYDTGELFF.

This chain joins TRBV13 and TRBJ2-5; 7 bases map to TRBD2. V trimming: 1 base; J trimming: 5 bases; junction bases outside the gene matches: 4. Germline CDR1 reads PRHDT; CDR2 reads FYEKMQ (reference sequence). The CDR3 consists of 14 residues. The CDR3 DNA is TGTGCCAGCAGCTTAGTCACTAGCGTTGAGACCCAGTACTTC. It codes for CASSLVTSVETQYF.